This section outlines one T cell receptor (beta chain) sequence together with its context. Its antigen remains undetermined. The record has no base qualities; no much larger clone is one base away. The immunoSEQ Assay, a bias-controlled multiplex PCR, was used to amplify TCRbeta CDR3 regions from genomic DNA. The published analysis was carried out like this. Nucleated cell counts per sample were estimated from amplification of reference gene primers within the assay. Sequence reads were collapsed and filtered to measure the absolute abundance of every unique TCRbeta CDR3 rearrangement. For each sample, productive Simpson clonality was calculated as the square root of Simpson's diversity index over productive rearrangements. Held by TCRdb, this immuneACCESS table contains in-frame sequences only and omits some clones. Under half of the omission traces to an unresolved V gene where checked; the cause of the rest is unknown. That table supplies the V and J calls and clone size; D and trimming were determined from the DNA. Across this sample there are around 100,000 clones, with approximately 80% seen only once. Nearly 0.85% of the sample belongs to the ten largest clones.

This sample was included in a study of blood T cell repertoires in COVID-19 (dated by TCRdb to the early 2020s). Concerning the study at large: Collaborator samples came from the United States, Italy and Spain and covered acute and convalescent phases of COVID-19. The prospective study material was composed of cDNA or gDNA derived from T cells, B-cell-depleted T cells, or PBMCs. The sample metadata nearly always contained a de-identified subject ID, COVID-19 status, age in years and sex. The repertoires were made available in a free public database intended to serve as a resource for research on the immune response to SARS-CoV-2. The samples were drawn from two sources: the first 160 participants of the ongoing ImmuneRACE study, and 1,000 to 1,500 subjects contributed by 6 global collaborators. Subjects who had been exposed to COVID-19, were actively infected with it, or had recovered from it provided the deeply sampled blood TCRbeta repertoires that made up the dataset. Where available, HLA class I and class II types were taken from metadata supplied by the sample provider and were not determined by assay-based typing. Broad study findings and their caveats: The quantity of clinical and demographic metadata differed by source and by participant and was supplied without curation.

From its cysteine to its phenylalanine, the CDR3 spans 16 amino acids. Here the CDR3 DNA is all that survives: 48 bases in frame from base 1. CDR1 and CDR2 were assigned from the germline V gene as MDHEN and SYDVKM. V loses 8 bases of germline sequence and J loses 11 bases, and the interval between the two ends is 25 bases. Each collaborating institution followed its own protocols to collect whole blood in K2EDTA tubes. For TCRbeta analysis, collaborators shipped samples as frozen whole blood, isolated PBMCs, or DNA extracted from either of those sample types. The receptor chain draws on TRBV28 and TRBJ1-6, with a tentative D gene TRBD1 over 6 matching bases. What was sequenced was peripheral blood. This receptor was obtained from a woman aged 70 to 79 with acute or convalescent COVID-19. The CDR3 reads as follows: CASSLPPGQSSAPLHF. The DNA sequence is TGTGCCAGCTCTTTGCCTCCTGGACAGTCCAGTGCACCCCTCCACTTT.